This passage covers 10 T cell receptor beta chains from one sample sequenced in a study of neurological immune-mediated disorders. MiXCR, applied by TCRdb to the 5' RACE reads, yields one record per CDR3 protein. This table holds about 70,000 distinct CDR3 sequences, under 5.5% found once. Specimen: PBMCs. Receptor source: a woman aged 70 to 79 with multiple sclerosis.

The chain carries TRBV5-1 and TRBJ2-2, with D hard to call. Looked up from germline, CDR1 is SGHRS and CDR2 is YFSETQ. The CDR3 runs 14 residues. V was pared by 4 bases and J by 6 bases, with 13 bases between. The CDR3 DNA reads as TGCGCCAGCAGCGTCGACTGGTTCGCCGGGGAGCTGTTTTTT. Protein product: CASSVDWFAGELFF.

This clonotype came up many times. In nucleotides, the CDR3 is TGCGCCAGCAGCCAGGGCCCGGGACCGGGGACAGATACGCAGTATTTT. Protein product: CASSQGPGPGTDTQYF. The rearrangement joins TRBV4-3 to TRBJ2-3; D possibly uses TRBD1 or TRBD2 (5 bases each). The CDR3 runs to 16 residues. V dropped 3 bases and J dropped 3 bases, with 16 bases sitting between them. Germline CDR1 reads LGHNA; CDR2 reads YSLEER.

This clonotype was seen only a few times. V usage is TRBV3-1 and J usage is TRBJ1-5, with 8 bases aligning to TRBD1. The germline CDR1 and CDR2 sequences are LGHDT and YNNKEL (reference sequence). V shed 2 bases, J shed 1 base, and the junction held 13 bases outside the gene matches. The CDR3 spans 19 residues. The CDR3 coding sequence is TGTGCCAGCAGCCAAACACCCCTGACAGGGGTCGCCAGCAATCAGCCCCAGCATTTT. This encodes CASSQTPLTGVASNQPQHF. The variable domain in full, with the rest retrieved from reference TRBV3-1 and TRBJ1-5, is DTAVSQTPKYLVTQMGNDKSIKCEQNLGHDTMYWYKQDSKKFLKIMFSYNNKELIINETVPNRFSPKSPDKAHLNLHINSLELGDSAVYFCASSQTPLTGVASNQPQHFGDGTRLSIL.

This clonotype was counted ten times or more. V and J are TRBV20-1 and TRBJ2-2, with a weak D call TRBD1 (6 bases). Looked up from germline, CDR1 is DFQATT and CDR2 is SNEGSKA (reference sequence). Trimming took 1 base from V and 1 from J, leaving 7 bases between them. CDR3 length: 14 amino acids. CDR3 sequence (DNA): TGCAGTGCTAGAGGGGGACAGAACACCGGGGAGCTGTTTTTT. Translation: CSARGGQNTGELFF.

This clonotype occurred many times. This chain uses TRBV5-1 with TRBJ2-7; TRBD2 matches at 8 bases. CDR3 length equals 12 residues. The germline CDR1 and CDR2 sequences are SGHRS and YFSETQ. The V segment lost 4 bases and the J segment 6 bases; nucleotides outside the gene matches: 3. For the CDR3, the DNA is TGCGCCAGCAGCCCCGGGGGGGGCGAGCAGTACTTC. Translating it yields CASSPGGGEQYF. The full variable domain, with the rest looked up from reference TRBV5-1 and TRBJ2-7, is KAGVTQTPRYLIKTRGQQVTLSCSPISGHRSVSWYQQTPGQGLQFLFEYFSETQRNKGNFPGRFSGRQFSNSRSEMNVSTLELGDSALYLCASSPGGGEQYFGPGTRLTVT.

There are a few counts of this clonotype. The chain uses TRBV5-1 and TRBJ2-2; D is possibly TRBD1 (6 bases). The CDR3 sequence is 17 residues long. V was clipped by 4 bases and J by 2 bases, with 18 bases between them. The germline gives CDR1 SGHRS, CDR2 YFSETQ. CDR3 region: CASSQSRKGGNTGELFF. The CDR3 DNA is TGCGCCAGCAGCCAGAGTCGGAAAGGGGGAAACACCGGGGAGCTGTTTTTT.

This clonotype has at least ten counts. This chain links TRBV5-1 with TRBJ2-1, with 7 bases matching TRBD2. V trimming: 7 bases; J trimming: 6 bases; junction bases outside the gene matches: 7. The CDR3 is made up of 13 amino acids. Germline V CDR1 and CDR2: SGHRS, YFSETQ. The CDR3 DNA is TGCGCCAGCTATGAGGGAGGGAGCAATGAGCAGTTCTTC. Its translation is CASYEGGSNEQFF.

This clonotype was detected ten times or more. This chain connects TRBV5-1 to TRBJ2-1, with D possibly matching TRBD1 (6 bases). Germline V lookup: CDR1 SGHRS, CDR2 YFSETQ. The ends were cut back, 3 bases at V and 2 bases at J, with 15 bases in the middle. The CDR3 length is 16 residues. The DNA for the CDR3 is TGCGCCAGCAGCTCTCTAGCAAGGGGGACCTACAATGAGCAGTTCTTC. Its protein is CASSSLARGTYNEQFF.

The table lists this clonotype with many counts. This sequence joins TRBV7-2 and TRBJ2-3; D call uncertain. The CDR3 totals 14 residues. Germline CDR1 is SGHTA and CDR2 is FQGNSA. V was trimmed by 3 bases and J by 5 bases, leaving 12 bases between them. As DNA, the CDR3 is TGTGCCAGCAGCTTGTCTGGGTCCATAGATACGCAGTATTTT. It specifies CASSLSGSIDTQYF.

This clonotype was found a few times. This chain joins TRBV5-1 and TRBJ1-5, with D possibly TRBD1 on 6 matching bases. Trimming left V 3 bases short and J 3 bases short, with 13 bases between. CDR3 length equals 15 residues. Germline CDR1 and CDR2: SGHRS and YFSETQ. CDR3: CASSWKGGNNQPQHF. The CDR3 DNA reads TGCGCCAGCAGCTGGAAAGGGGGAAACAATCAGCCCCAGCATTTT.